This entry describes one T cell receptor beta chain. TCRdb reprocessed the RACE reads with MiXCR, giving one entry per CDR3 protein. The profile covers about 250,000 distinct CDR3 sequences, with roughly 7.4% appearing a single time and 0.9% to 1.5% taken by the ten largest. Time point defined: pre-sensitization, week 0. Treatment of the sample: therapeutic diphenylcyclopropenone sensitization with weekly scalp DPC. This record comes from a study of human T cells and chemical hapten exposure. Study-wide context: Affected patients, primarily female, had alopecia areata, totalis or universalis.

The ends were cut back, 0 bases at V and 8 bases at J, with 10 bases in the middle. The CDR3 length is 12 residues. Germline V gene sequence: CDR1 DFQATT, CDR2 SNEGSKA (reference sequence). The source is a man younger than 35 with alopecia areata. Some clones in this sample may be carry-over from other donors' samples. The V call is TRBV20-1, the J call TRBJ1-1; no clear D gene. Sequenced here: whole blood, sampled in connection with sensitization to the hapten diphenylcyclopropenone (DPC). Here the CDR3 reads CSARERIWEAFF. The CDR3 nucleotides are TGCAGTGCTAGAGAGCGGATATGGGAAGCTTTCTTT.